These 24 T cell receptor beta chains were all obtained from the same sample, sequenced in a study of blood T cells in healthy people across ages. For the second PCR, which ran for about 7 to 11 cycles, a sample-barcoded 5' primer and a J-beta primer mix were used. TCRdb ran MiXCR on the 5' RACE reads and lists one entry per CDR3 protein. The top ten hold 11% of the sample, which has roughly 1,500,000 distinct CDR3 sequences, almost 35% seen once. Sequences were obtained from blood. These receptors all come from a woman in her twenties or thirties in good health.

V and J are TRBV7-2 and TRBJ2-5; D gene ambiguous. Between the trimmed V and J ends, which lost 0 bases and 5 bases, there was a span of 13 bases. Germline assignment: CDR1 SGHTA and CDR2 FQGNSA. This CDR3 spans 15 amino acids. The CDR3 sequence is CASSLAGNERETQYF. The CDR3 region has the DNA TGTGCCAGCAGCTTAGCAGGGAACGAGAGGGAGACCCAGTACTTC. Supplemented by reference TRBV7-2 and TRBJ2-5, the full variable domain reads GAGVSQSPSNKVTEKGKDVELRCDPISGHTALYWYRQSLGQGLEFLIYFQGNSAPDKSGLPSDRFSAERTGGSVSTLTIQRTQQEDSAVYLCASSLAGNERETQYFGPGTRLLVL.

This clonotype showed up many times. V gene TRBV13 combines with J gene TRBJ2-7; D uncertain. The germline V gene encodes CDR1 PRHDT and CDR2 FYEKMQ (reference sequence). Trimming took 0 bases from V and 5 from J, leaving 17 bases between them. This CDR3 has 16 residues. Here the CDR3 reads CASSLGKAGRLNEQYF. CDR3 DNA: TGTGCCAGCAGCTTAGGCAAGGCCGGCAGGCTTAACGAGCAGTACTTC.

The rearrangement joins TRBV5-8 to TRBJ1-1; perhaps TRBD1 as D (6 bases). V lost 4 bases and J 3 bases, leaving 13 bases between the germline ends. The germline CDR1 and CDR2 sequences are SGHTS and YDEGEE. The CDR3 is 14 residues long. The CDR3 loop is CASSKIQGHTEAFF. Written as DNA, the CDR3 is TGTGCCAGCAGCAAAATTCAGGGGCACACTGAAGCTTTCTTT. The whole variable domain, remainder taken from reference TRBV5-8 and TRBJ1-1, is EAGVTQSPTHLIKTRGQQATLRCSPISGHTSVYWYQQALGLGLQFLLWYDEGEERNRGNFPPRFSGRQFPNYSSELNVNALELEDSALYLCASSKIQGHTEAFFGQGTRLTVV.

The chain has TRBV20-1 and TRBJ1-2; TRBD1 matches at 12 bases. In germline, CDR1 is DFQATT, CDR2 SNEGSKA (reference sequence). V trimming: 3 bases; J trimming: 8 bases; junction bases outside the gene matches: 10. The CDR3 loop spans 15 amino acids. The CDR3 DNA reads TGCAGTGCTAGGACGGCTCGGGACAGGGGGCGCGGCTACACCTTC. Amino acids: CSARTARDRGRGYTF.

In its sample, this clonotype was seen once. V is TRBV20-1 and J is TRBJ1-2, with a possible D match to TRBD1 (5 bases). Germline CDR1 reads DFQATT; CDR2 reads SNEGSKA (reference sequence). The CDR3 covers 14 residues. V shed 6 bases and J shed 8 bases, with 22 bases lying between them. In DNA, the CDR3 is TGCAGTGCGCCGCTTACTGGGACCCGAGAGGGCTACACCTTC. Amino acid sequence: CSAPLTGTREGYTF.

In this sample, this clonotype turned up a few times. The gene calls are TRBV12-3 or TRBV12-4 and TRBJ2-4; D call uncertain. This CDR3 has 15 amino acids. Between the trimmed V and J ends, which lost 7 bases and 0 bases, there was a span of 13 bases. The CDR3 protein is CASKAISGAKNIQYF. The DNA for the CDR3 is TGTGCCAGCAAGGCCATTAGTGGAGCCAAAAACATTCAGTACTTC.

A few counts support this clonotype. V usage is TRBV4-1 and J usage is TRBJ2-5, with 11 bases aligning to TRBD2. Trimming cost V 6 bases and J 4 bases; bases outside gene matches: 10. Per germline, CDR1 MGHRA and CDR2 YSYEKL. The CDR3 has 16 residues. CDR3 DNA sequence: TGCGCCAGCAGACCAATTAGCGGGGGGGCGGGAGAGACCCAGTACTTC. Its protein is CASRPISGGAGETQYF.

This clonotype has only a few counts. The rearrangement uses TRBV5-6 and TRBJ2-7; TRBD1 or TRBD2 may be the D gene (5 bases each). V dropped 3 bases and J dropped 7 bases, with 23 bases sitting between them. Germline CDR1 and CDR2: SGHDT and YYEEEE. This CDR3 is 16 amino acids long. CDR3: CASSWGPGTLSIEQYF. The CDR3 bases are TGTGCCAGCAGCTGGGGTCCGGGGACGCTGTCTATTGAGCAGTACTTC.

With regard to this clonotype: The germline gene is not matched at one end of the junction; a read error may be the cause. V gene TRBV6-2 or TRBV6-3 combines with J gene TRBJ1-2; D ambiguous. The CDR3 spans 17 residues. Germline V gene lookup returns CDR1 MNHEY and CDR2 SVGEGT. For the CDR3, the DNA is TGTGCCAGCAGTCCGCGGACGGATTTCCCAGCTAACAATGGCTACACCTTC. It yields the protein CASSPRTDFPANNGYTF.

J is TRBJ2-7 and V is TRBV7-2; 9 bases are a match to TRBD1. The J segment lost 2 bases and the V segment lost 1 base, leaving 12 bases of the junction unmatched. The germline gives CDR1 SGHTA, CDR2 FQGNSA. The CDR3 spans 18 residues. The CDR3 DNA reads as TGTGCCAGCAGCTTAGTATTAGAGGACAGGGGCCGGGCCTACGAGCAGTACTTC. Its protein is CASSLVLEDRGRAYEQYF.

This chain joins TRBV23-1 and TRBJ2-5; 7 nucleotides align to TRBD1. TRBV23-1 is given ORF status, its function remaining uncertain. The length of the CDR3 is 16 residues. J was trimmed by 3 bases and V by 8 bases; bases with no gene match: 15. The CDR3 loop reads CASYLPRAGGKETQYF. In nucleotides, the CDR3 is TGCGCCAGCTACCTTCCAAGGGCAGGGGGTAAAGAGACCCAGTACTTC.

On this clonotype: One junction end disagrees with the germline gene, perhaps due to a read error. J is TRBJ2-1 and V is TRBV9, with a tentative D call TRBD2 (6 bases). Germline CDR1 is SGDLS and CDR2 is YYNGEE. CDR3 length equals 14 residues. The CDR3 DNA sequence: TGTACCAGCAGCGACGAGGGAGGAGCCAATGAGCAGTTCTTC. It encodes CTSSDEGGANEQFF.

The chain has TRBV5-1 and TRBJ2-5, with TRBD2 identical over 13 bases. CDR1 is SGHRS, CDR2 YFSETQ, per germline. The CDR3 is made up of 17 amino acids. Germline trimming cut 7 bases from V and 4 bases from J; bases unmatched to any gene: 13. The CDR3 DNA reads as TGCGCCAGCCGTGGAAGACTAGCGGGAGGAGATTTAGAGACCCAGTACTTC. It encodes CASRGRLAGGDLETQYF.

The sample holds a few counts of this clonotype. One junction end disagrees with the germline gene, perhaps due to a read error. This chain links TRBV29-1 with TRBJ2-1; D might be TRBD1 (6 bases). This CDR3 comprises 13 residues. Germline loops: CDR1 SQVTM, CDR2 ANQGSEA. The CDR3 loop reads CSVATGMDNVQFF. CDR3 DNA: TGCAGCGTTGCCACAGGGATGGACAATGTGCAGTTCTTC.

This chain links TRBV9 with TRBJ2-7, with 9 bases matching TRBD2. J gave up 3 bases and V 0 bases, and 4 bases lay outside the gene matches. The CDR3 extends over 15 amino acids. CDR1 is SGDLS and CDR2 is YYNGEE in the germline V gene. CDR3 residues: CASSVGVAGVYEQYF. The CDR3 bases are TGTGCCAGCAGCGTAGGGGTAGCGGGAGTCTACGAGCAGTACTTC.

The chain links TRBV9 to TRBJ2-7, with 7 positions matching TRBD1. Trimming cost V 4 bases and J 5 bases; bases outside gene matches: 12. Germline assignment: CDR1 SGDLS and CDR2 YYNGEE. This CDR3 spans 15 amino acids. The CDR3 protein is CASSRVDRDGNEQYF. DNA of the CDR3: TGTGCCAGCAGCCGAGTAGACAGGGACGGGAACGAGCAGTACTTC. Full variable domain (remainder filled in from reference TRBV9 and TRBJ2-7): DSGVTQTPKHLITATGQRVTLRCSPRSGDLSVYWYQQSLDQGLQFLIQYYNGEERAKGNILERFSAQQFPDLHSELNLSSLELGDSALYFCASSRVDRDGNEQYFGPGTRLTVT.

On this clonotype itself: Since a much larger clone is just one base distant, this may be a read error. V gene TRBV4-1 combines with J gene TRBJ2-4; the match to TRBD2 covers 8 bases. Judging by the DNA end, TRBJ2-7 fits better; the J call may be wrong. Germline V gene data show CDR1 as MGHRA and CDR2 as YSYEKL. The CDR3 contains 15 residues. The CDR3 protein is CAGSHSAGGLYEQYF. CDR3 DNA sequence: TGCGCCGGCAGCCATTCGGCGGGGGGACTCTACGAGCAGTACTTC.

CDR3 in DNA: TGCGCCAGCAGCTTGATTGGGACCGCGGAAGAGACCCAGTACTTC. This codes for CASSLIGTAEETQYF. The chain carries TRBV5-1 and TRBJ2-5; either TRBD1 or TRBD2 may fit D (5 bases each). V was pared by 1 base and J by 3 bases, with 13 bases between. This CDR3 comprises 15 residues. Germline-derived CDR1 and CDR2 are SGHRS and YFSETQ.

This clonotype was found a few times. The DNA is left out, because the CDR3 cannot be placed on it with certainty; the CDR3 is given as TCRdb lists it. The chain combines TRBV3-1 with TRBJ2-1; the table's D gene call, TRBD2, was not cross checked with the DNA. Including both end residues, the CDR3 is 15 amino acids long. The germline CDR1 and CDR2 sequences are LGHDT and YNNKEL (reference sequence). The CDR3 reads CASSHQFAGGSIRFF.

This clonotype has a handful of counts. This sequence joins TRBV7-9 and TRBJ2-2; D gene uncertain. Trimming shortened V by 4 bases and J by 5 bases, and 11 bases separated the two germline ends. The CDR3 has 14 residues. Germline CDR1 reads SEHNR; CDR2 reads FQNEAQ (reference sequence). This chain's CDR3 is CASSSLTRTGELFF. CDR3 coding DNA: TGTGCCAGCAGCTCCTTGACCAGAACCGGGGAGCTGTTTTTT.

This clonotype was seen only a few times. This chain connects TRBV5-4 to TRBJ2-1; D possibly uses TRBD1 or TRBD2 (7 bases each). Per the germline V gene, CDR1 is SGHNT and CDR2 is YYREEE (reference sequence). V lost 2 bases, J lost 0 bases, and 15 bases lay in between. The CDR3 extends over 17 amino acids. This chain's CDR3 is CASSFGGGQSSYNEQFF. For the CDR3, the DNA is TGTGCCAGCAGCTTTGGGGGGGGACAGAGCTCCTACAATGAGCAGTTCTTC.

V gene TRBV28 combines with J gene TRBJ1-3; no clear D gene. Deletions cut 2 bases from V and 4 bases from J, with 12 bases between. From germline, CDR1 is MDHEN and CDR2 SYDVKM. The CDR3 extends over 15 amino acids. This CDR3 reads CASSLEVITGNTIYF. The CDR3 nucleotides read TGTGCCAGCAGTTTAGAGGTTATTACCGGAAACACCATATATTTT.

This chain joins TRBV27 and TRBJ2-1; D is ambiguous. CDR3 size: 15 residues. V gave up 5 bases and J gave up 0 bases, with 11 bases separating them. CDR1 MNHEY and CDR2 SMNVEV come from the germline V gene (reference sequence). This chain's CDR3 is CASSTLLSSYNEQFF. CDR3 bases: TGTGCCAGCAGTACTCTACTGAGCTCCTACAATGAGCAGTTCTTC.

This clonotype was picked up many times. The V and J genes are TRBV11-2 and TRBJ2-7; 11 positions agree with TRBD2. Germline V gene data show CDR1 as SGHAT and CDR2 as FQNNGV. The V and J ends lost 3 bases and 1 base, in that order; junction bases with no gene match: 11. The CDR3 runs 18 residues. The CDR3 DNA reads as TGTGCCAGCAGCTTTATCCTAGCGGGAGGAGCAGTTTCCTACGAGCAGTACTTC. Translating gives CASSFILAGGAVSYEQYF.